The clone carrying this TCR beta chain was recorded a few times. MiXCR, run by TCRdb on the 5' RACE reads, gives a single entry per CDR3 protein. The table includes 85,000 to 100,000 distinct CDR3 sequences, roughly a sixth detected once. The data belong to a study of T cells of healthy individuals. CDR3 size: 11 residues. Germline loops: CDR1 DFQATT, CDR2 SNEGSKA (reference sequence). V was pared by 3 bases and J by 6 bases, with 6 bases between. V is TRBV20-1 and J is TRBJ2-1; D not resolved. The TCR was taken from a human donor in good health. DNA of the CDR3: TGCAGTGCTAGCCTATCCAATGAGCAGTTCTTC. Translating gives CSASLSNEQFF.